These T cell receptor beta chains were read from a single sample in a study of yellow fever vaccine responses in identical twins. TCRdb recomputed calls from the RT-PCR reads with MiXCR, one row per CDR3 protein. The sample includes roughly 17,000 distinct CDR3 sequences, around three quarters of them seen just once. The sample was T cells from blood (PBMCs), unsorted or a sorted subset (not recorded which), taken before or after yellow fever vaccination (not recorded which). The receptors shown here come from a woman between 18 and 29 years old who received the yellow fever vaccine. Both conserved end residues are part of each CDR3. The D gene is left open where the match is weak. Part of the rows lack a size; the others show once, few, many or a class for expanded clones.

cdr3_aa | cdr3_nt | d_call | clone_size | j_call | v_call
CASRYSGSSYEQYF | TGTGCCAGCAGGTATAGCGGCAGCTCCTACGAGCAGTACTTC | - | - | TRBJ2-7 | TRBV2
CASRFGGNEQFF | TGTGCCAGCAGGTTTGGGGGCAATGAGCAGTTCTTC | - | - | TRBJ2-1 | TRBV6-1
CASSLAGPNQPQHF | TGTGCCAGCAGCTTAGCAGGCCCGAATCAGCCCCAGCATTTT | - | - | TRBJ1-5 | TRBV11-3
CASRREEADTQYF | TGTGCCAGCAGGCGGGAGGAGGCAGATACGCAGTATTTT | TRBD2 | - | TRBJ2-3 | TRBV2
CASSPNRAGAGNIQYF | TGTGCCAGCTCACCAAACAGGGCGGGTGCGGGGAACATTCAGTACTTC | - | - | TRBJ2-4 | TRBV18
CASRRDSTPLHF | TGCGCCAGCAGACGGGACAGCACACCCCTCCACTTT | TRBD1 | - | TRBJ1-6 | TRBV5-1
CATSRDLSEGVGNQPQHF | TGTGCCACCAGCAGAGATCTAAGTGAGGGAGTCGGCAATCAGCCCCAGCATTTT | - | once | TRBJ1-5 | TRBV15
CASRILAGAGETQYF | TGTGCCAGCAGAATCTTAGCGGGAGCAGGAGAGACCCAGTACTTC | TRBD2 | - | TRBJ2-5 | TRBV2
CATSDPAGGSEKLFF | TGTGCCACCAGTGATCCCGCCGGAGGGAGTGAAAAACTGTTTTTT | - | once | TRBJ1-4 | TRBV24-1
CASSFRQGGTYEQYF | TGTGCCAGCAGCTTCCGACAGGGGGGAACCTACGAGCAGTACTTC | TRBD1 | - | TRBJ2-7 | TRBV13
CASNQDRWNQPQHF | TGTGCCAGCAACCAGGACAGGTGGAATCAGCCCCAGCATTTT | TRBD1 | - | TRBJ1-5 | TRBV28
CASSTPTSEYNEQFF | TGTGCCAGCAGCACCCCGACTAGCGAATACAATGAGCAGTTCTTC | TRBD2 | once | TRBJ2-1 | TRBV11-1
CASSPPGDTEAFF | TGTGCCAGCTCACCACCGGGGGACACTGAAGCTTTCTTT | - | few | TRBJ1-1 | TRBV18
CASSLLGEIGQPQHF | TGTGCCAGCAGTTTATTAGGGGAGATTGGTCAGCCCCAGCATTTT | - | few | TRBJ1-5 | TRBV28
CASSLGGGSYNEQFF | TGCGCCAGCAGCTTGGGGGGGGGATCCTACAATGAGCAGTTCTTC | TRBD2 | - | TRBJ2-1 | TRBV5-1
CASSDRGKNIQYF | TGTGCCAGCAGCGACAGGGGGAAAAACATTCAGTACTTC | TRBD1 | - | TRBJ2-4 | TRBV6-5